These T cell receptor beta chains were read from a single sample in a study of vaccination and CD4 T cells after COVID-19. A single record per CDR3 protein comes from TCRdb applying MiXCR to the PCR reads. The repertoire holds 20,000 or so distinct CDR3 sequences, with almost 50% as singletons. Which antigens these TCRs recognize remains unknown. Sequenced material: CD4+ T cells from blood, cultured in vitro. All receptors derive from a human donor who had recovered from COVID-19. CDR3s include the opening cysteine and the closing phenylalanine or tryptophan. The order of the fields is V gene, D gene, clone size, J gene, CDR3 protein, CDR3 DNA. The D gene is left open where the match is weak. Some rows mark clone size as missing; the rest say once, few, many or name a class of expanded clone.

TRBV7-9	-	-	TRBJ2-2	CASSSTNPRVTGELFF	TGTGCCAGCAGCTCAACCAACCCCCGGGTTACCGGGGAGCTGTTTTTT
TRBV7-2	TRBD1	-	TRBJ2-3	CASSSQGTGPLDTQYF	TGTGCCAGCAGCTCTCAGGGGACAGGACCCTTGGATACGCAGTATTTT
TRBV20-1	TRBD2	few	TRBJ2-7	CSARRGGYEQYF	TGCAGTGCTAGGAGGGGAGGGTACGAGCAGTACTTC
TRBV29-1	-	-	TRBJ1-2	CSVEAGGAQGYTF	TGCAGCGTTGAAGCGGGTGGGGCGCAAGGCTACACCTTC
TRBV18	-	-	TRBJ1-5	CASSQAANQPQHF	TGTGCCAGCTCACAGGCAGCTAATCAGCCCCAGCATTTT
TRBV7-9	-	-	TRBJ1-2	CASSLTGAGYTF	TGTGCCAGCAGCTTGACAGGAGCCGGCTACACCTTC
TRBV30	-	-	TRBJ2-3	CASTEGGRRASTDTQYF	TGTGCCTCAACTGAAGGAGGGAGGAGGGCTAGCACAGATACGCAGTATTTT
TRBV19	-	-	TRBJ2-7	CASSIRGMGSYEQYF	TGTGCCAGTAGTATAAGGGGAATGGGCTCCTACGAGCAGTACTTC
TRBV6-2/TRBV6-3	-	-	TRBJ2-1	CASRKPPGNEQFF	TGTGCCAGCAGAAAGCCCCCGGGCAATGAGCAGTTCTTC
TRBV27	-	-	TRBJ2-7	CASSPLLARSYEQYF	TGTGCCAGCAGTCCCCTCTTAGCGAGGTCCTACGAGCAGTACTTC
TRBV6-1	-	-	TRBJ1-1	CASKKQRGSTEAFF	TGTGCCAGCAAAAAACAGCGAGGTAGCACTGAAGCTTTCTTT
TRBV28	TRBD1	-	TRBJ1-2	CASSLSDPGQGADGYTF	TGTGCCAGCAGTTTATCTGACCCGGGACAGGGGGCGGATGGCTACACCTTC
TRBV20-1	-	-	TRBJ1-6	CSARDLGSGPLHF	TGCAGTGCTAGAGACCTAGGGTCGGGTCCCCTCCACTTT
TRBV11-3	TRBD2	-	TRBJ2-1	CASSLTFYISGRSSYNEQFF	TGTGCCAGCAGCTTAACGTTCTATATTAGCGGGCGGAGCTCCTACAATGAGCAGTTCTTC
TRBV2	TRBD2	few	TRBJ2-3	CASKGLVGTDTQYF	TGTGCCAGCAAGGGACTAGTGGGTACAGATACGCAGTATTTT
TRBV6-2/TRBV6-3	-	-	TRBJ1-1	CASSPWTRTNTEAFF	TGTGCCAGCAGTCCATGGACCCGAACGAACACTGAAGCTTTCTTT
TRBV28	-	-	TRBJ2-3	CASRTFGGARSTDTQYF	TGTGCCAGCAGAACTTTTGGTGGGGCCCGTAGCACAGATACGCAGTATTTT
TRBV20-1	-	-	TRBJ2-5	CSAQEAVQETQYF	TGCAGTGCTCAAGAAGCGGTGCAAGAGACCCAGTACTTC
TRBV5-6	-	-	TRBJ1-2	CASSSLGSIANYGYTF	TGTGCCAGCAGCTCCTTGGGATCAATAGCTAACTATGGCTACACCTTC
TRBV5-8	-	few	TRBJ1-5	CASSLRFPQPQHF	TGTGCCAGCAGCTTGCGGTTCCCTCAGCCCCAGCATTTT
TRBV6-1	-	few	TRBJ2-1	CASSDSRLGEQFF	TGTGCCAGCAGTGACTCCCGATTGGGGGAGCAGTTCTTC
TRBV7-3	TRBD2	-	TRBJ2-1	CASSLNSGGNNEQFF	TGTGCCAGCAGCTTAAATAGCGGGGGGAACAATGAGCAGTTCTTC
TRBV3-1	TRBD2	few	TRBJ2-7	CASSQGRTRGEQYF	TGTGCCAGCAGCCAAGGTCGGACTAGAGGCGAGCAGTACTTC
TRBV12-5	-	-	TRBJ1-5	CASGSTTGHSNQPQHF	TGTGCTAGTGGTTCCACTACAGGCCATAGCAATCAGCCCCAGCATTTT
TRBV4-2	-	once	TRBJ1-3	CASSQVVGAGGLNLYF	TGTGCCAGCAGCCAAGTTGTGGGGGCCGGTGGCCTTAACCTATATTTT